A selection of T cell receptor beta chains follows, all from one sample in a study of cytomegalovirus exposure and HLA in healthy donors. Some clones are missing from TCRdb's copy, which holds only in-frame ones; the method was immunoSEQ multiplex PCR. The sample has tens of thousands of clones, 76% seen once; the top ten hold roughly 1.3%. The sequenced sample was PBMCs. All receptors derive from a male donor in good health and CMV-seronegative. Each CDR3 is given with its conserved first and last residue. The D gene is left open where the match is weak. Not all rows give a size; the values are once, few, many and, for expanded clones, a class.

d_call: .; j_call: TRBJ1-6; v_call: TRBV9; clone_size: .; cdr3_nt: TGTGCCAGCAGCGCCCAGGGGTTCTATAATTCACCCCTCCACTTT; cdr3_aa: CASSAQGFYNSPLHF
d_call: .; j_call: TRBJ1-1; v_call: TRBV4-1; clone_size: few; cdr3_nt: TGCGCCAGCAGCCAAGGGAGAGGAGGGCACACTGAAGCTTTCTTT; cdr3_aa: CASSQGRGGHTEAFF
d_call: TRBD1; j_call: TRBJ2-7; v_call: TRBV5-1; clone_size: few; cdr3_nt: TGCGCCAGCAGCTTGGCTGGGGGACAGTCCCTATACGAGCAGTACTTC; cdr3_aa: CASSLAGGQSLYEQYF
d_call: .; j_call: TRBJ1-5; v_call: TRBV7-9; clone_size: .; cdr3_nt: TGTGCCAGCAGCTGGGAGGGGAGGGGACAGCCCCAGCATTTT; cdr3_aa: CASSWEGRGQPQHF
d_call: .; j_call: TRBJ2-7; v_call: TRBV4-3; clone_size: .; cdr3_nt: TGCGCCAGCAGCCAAGCGAGTGGCGGCTATCCATACGAGCAGTACTTC; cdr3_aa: CASSQASGGYPYEQYF
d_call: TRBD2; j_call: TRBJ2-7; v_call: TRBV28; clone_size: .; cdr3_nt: TGTGCCAGCACTAAAAGCGGGGGCGTCTCCTACGAGCAGTACTTC; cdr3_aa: CASTKSGGVSYEQYF
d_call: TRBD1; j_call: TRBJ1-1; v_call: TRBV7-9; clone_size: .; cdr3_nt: TGTGCCAGCAGCCCCGGGACAGATGGTCCGAACACTGAAGCTTTCTTT; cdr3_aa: CASSPGTDGPNTEAFF
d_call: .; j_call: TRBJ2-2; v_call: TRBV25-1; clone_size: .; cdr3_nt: TGTGCCAGCAGTGTTCAGGGGAGCACCGGGGAGCTGTTTTTT; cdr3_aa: CASSVQGSTGELFF
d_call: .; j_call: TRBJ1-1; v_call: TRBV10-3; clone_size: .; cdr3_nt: TGTGCCATCACTCGCGTTGGGGCTCGGGACACTGAAGCTTTCTTT; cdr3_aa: CAITRVGARDTEAFF
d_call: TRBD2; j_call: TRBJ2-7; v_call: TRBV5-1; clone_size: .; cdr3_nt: TGCGCCAGCACGCCCTTTCTAGCGGGGGCCGTCGAGCAGTACTTC; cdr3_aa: CASTPFLAGAVEQYF
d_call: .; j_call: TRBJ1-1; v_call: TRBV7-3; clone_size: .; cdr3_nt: TGTGCCAGCAGCTCGGACAGGAACACTGAAGCTTTCTTT; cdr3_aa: CASSSDRNTEAFF
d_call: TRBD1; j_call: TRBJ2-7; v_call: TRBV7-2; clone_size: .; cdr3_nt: TGTGCCAGCAGCCATACCGGGACAGGTTATTTCGAGCAGTACTTC; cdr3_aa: CASSHTGTGYFEQYF
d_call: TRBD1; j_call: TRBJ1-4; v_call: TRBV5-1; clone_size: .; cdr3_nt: TGCGCCAGCAGCGCGACAGGGGCCGTTATGACAACTAATGAAAAACTGTTTTTT; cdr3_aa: CASSATGAVMTTNEKLFF
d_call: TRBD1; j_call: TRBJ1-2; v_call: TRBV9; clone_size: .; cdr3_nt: TGTGCCAGCAAAGGGGGCGACTATGGCTACACCTTC; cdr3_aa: CASKGGDYGYTF
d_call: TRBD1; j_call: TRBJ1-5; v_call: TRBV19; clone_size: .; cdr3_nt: TGTGCCAGCAGGACAGGGGTCAATCAGCCCCAGCATTTT; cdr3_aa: CASRTGVNQPQHF
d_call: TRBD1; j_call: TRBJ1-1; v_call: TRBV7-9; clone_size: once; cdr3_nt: TGTGCCAGCAGCTTAGGGATGGGACAGCCTAAGGGGGAAGCTTTCTTT; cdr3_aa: CASSLGMGQPKGEAFF
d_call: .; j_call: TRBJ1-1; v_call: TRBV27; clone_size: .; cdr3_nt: TGTGCCAGCAGTTTATTACAGAGAGCTGAAGCTTTCTTT; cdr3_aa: CASSLLQRAEAFF
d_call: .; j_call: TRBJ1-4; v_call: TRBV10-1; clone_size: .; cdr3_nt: TGCGCCAGCAGCGAAAATAGGGGATCTGGTGAAAAACTGTTTTTT; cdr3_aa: CASSENRGSGEKLFF
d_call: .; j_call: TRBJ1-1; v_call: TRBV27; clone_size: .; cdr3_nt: TGTGCCAGCAGGACGACATGGAACACTGAAGCTTTCTTT; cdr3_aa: CASRTTWNTEAFF
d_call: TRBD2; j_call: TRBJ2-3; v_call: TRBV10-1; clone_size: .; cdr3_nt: TGCGCCAGCTCTAGCGGGAGGGCCACAGATACGCAGTATTTT; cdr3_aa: CASSSGRATDTQYF
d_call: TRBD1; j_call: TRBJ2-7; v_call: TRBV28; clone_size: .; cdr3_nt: TGTGCCAGCAGTTCCCGGGACAGGCCCTCCTACGAGCAGTACTTC; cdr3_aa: CASSSRDRPSYEQYF
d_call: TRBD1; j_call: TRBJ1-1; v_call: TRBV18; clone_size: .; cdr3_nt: TGTGCCAGCTCACCACCGGGACAGGGGGTAAGTGGAGCTGAAGCTTTCTTT; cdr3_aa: CASSPPGQGVSGAEAFF
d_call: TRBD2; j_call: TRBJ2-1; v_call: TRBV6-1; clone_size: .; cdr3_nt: TGTGCCAGCATCGAGCGGGGGAGCTCCTACAATGAGCAGTTCTTC; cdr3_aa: CASIERGSSYNEQFF
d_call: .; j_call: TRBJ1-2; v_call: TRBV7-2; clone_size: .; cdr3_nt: TGTGCCAGCAGCTTAGAGGGGCAGGGCGGTGGCTACACCTTC; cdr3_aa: CASSLEGQGGGYTF
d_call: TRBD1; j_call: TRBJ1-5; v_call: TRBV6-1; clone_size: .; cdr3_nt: TGTGCCAGCAGTGAACAGACAGGGGGGGGCAATCAGCCCCAGCATTTT; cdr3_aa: CASSEQTGGGNQPQHF
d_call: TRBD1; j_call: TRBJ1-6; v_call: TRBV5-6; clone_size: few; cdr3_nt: TGTGCCAGCAGCGCCGGGACAGGGGGATCACCCCTCCACTTT; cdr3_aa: CASSAGTGGSPLHF